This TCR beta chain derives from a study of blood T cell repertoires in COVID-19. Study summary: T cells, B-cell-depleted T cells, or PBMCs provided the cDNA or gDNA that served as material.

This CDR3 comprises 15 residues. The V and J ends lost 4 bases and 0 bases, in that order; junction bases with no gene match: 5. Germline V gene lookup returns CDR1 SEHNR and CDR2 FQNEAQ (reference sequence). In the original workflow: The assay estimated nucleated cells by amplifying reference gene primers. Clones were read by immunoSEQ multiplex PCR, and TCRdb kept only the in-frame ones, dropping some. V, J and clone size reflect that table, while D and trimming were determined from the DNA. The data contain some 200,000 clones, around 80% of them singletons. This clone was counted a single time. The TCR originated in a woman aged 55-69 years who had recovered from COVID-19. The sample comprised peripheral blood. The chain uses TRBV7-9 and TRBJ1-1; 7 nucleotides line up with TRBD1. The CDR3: CASSSRDSLNTEAFF. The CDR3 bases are TGTGCCAGCAGCTCAAGGGACAGCTTGAACACTGAAGCTTTCTTT.